The clone carrying this T cell receptor (beta chain) was detected only a few times. The data were obtained in a study of blood T cell repertoires in COVID-19. About the research overall: There were acute and convalescent COVID-19 samples, and they came from the United States, Italy and Spain. Sources were T cells, B-cell-depleted T cells, or PBMCs; the material itself was cDNA or gDNA.

In the authors' methods: Estimated nucleated cell counts came from reference gene primer amplification. The table came from immunoSEQ multiplex PCR; TCRdb's copy has only in-frame clones and leaves some out. V and J calls plus clone size are reproduced from that table; the DNA served to infer D and trimming. The table lists 150,000 to 200,000 clones, roughly 80% of them singletons. CDR1 is MNHEY, CDR2 SVGEGT, per germline. CDR3 size: 15 residues. V was trimmed by 4 bases and J by 8 bases, leaving 17 bases between them. This chain uses TRBV6-2 or TRBV6-3 with TRBJ1-4; D unclear. The material sequenced was peripheral blood. The sequence came from a man between 60 and 75 years old with acute or convalescent COVID-19. The CDR3 DNA sequence: TGTGCCAGCAGTTCAGCCGGGAGAAGCCAAGAAAAACTGTTTTTT. As protein: CASSSAGRSQEKLFF.